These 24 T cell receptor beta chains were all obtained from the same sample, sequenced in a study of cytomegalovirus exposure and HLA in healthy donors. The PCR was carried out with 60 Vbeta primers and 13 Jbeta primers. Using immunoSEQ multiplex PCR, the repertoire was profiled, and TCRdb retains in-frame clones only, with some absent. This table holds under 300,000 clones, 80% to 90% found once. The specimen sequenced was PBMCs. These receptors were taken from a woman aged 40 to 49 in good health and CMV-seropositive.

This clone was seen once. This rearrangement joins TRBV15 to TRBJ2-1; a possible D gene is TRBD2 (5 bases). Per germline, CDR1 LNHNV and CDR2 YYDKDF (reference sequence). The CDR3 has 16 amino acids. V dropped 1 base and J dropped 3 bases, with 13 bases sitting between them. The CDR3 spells CATSRVRGLGYNEQFF. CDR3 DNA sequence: TGTGCCACCAGCAGAGTACGGGGTCTAGGCTACAATGAGCAGTTCTTC. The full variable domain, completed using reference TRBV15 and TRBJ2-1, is DAMVIQNPRYQVTQFGKPVTLSCSQTLNHNVMYWYQQKSSQAPKLLFHYYDKDFNNEADTPDNFQSRRPNTSFCFLDIRSPGLGDTAMYLCATSRVRGLGYNEQFFGPGTRLTVL.

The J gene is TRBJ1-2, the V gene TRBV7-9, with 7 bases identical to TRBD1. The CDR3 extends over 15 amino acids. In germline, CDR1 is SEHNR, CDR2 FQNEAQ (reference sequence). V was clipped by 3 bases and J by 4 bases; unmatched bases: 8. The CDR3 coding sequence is TGTGCCAGCAGCTTCCCTCAGGGGGTGGCCTATGGCTACACCTTC. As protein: CASSFPQGVAYGYTF.

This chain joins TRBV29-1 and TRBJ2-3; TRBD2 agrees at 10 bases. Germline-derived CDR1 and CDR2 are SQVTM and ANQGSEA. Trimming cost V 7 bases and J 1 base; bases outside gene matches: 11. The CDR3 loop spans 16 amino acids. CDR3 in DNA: TGCAGCGCCCGAGTCGGGCTAGCGGGAGGCACAGATACGCAGTATTTT. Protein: CSARVGLAGGTDTQYF.

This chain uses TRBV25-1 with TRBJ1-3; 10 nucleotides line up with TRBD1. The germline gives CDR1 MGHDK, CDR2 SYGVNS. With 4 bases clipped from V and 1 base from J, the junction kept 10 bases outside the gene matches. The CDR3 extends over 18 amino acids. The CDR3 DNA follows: TGTGCCAGCAGTGCAGCGGGACAGGGGATTCGTTCTGGAAACACCATATATTTT. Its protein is CASSAAGQGIRSGNTIYF.

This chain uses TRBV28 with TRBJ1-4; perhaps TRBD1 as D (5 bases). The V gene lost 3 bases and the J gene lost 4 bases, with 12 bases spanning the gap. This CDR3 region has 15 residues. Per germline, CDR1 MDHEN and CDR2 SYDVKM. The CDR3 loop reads CASSFGTGNNEKLFF. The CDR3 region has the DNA TGTGCCAGCAGTTTTGGAACAGGAAATAATGAAAAACTGTTTTTT. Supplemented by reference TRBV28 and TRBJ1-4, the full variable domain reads DVKVTQSSRYLVKRTGEKVFLECVQDMDHENMFWYRQDPGLGLRLIYFSYDVKMKEKGDIPEGYSVSREKKERFSLILESASTNQTSMYLCASSFGTGNNEKLFFGSGTQLSVL.

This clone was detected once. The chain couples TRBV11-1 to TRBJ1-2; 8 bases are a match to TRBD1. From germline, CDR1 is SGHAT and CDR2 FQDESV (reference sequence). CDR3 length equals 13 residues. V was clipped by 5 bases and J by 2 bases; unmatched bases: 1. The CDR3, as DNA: TGTGCCAGCAGCCGGGACAGGAACTATGGCTACACCTTC. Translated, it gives CASSRDRNYGYTF.

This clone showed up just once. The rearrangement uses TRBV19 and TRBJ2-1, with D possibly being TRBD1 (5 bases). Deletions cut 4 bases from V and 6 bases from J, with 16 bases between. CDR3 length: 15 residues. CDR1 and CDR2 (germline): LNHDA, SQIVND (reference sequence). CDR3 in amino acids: CASSTKGWVGNEQFF. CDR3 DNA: TGTGCCAGTAGTACGAAGGGGTGGGTCGGCAATGAGCAGTTCTTC.

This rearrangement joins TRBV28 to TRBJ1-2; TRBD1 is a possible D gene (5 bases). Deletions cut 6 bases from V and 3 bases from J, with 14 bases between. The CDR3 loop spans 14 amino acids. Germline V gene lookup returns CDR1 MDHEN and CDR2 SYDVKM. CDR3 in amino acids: CASSPLGGDYGYTF. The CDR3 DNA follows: TGTGCCAGCAGCCCGTTAGGAGGGGACTATGGCTACACCTTC.

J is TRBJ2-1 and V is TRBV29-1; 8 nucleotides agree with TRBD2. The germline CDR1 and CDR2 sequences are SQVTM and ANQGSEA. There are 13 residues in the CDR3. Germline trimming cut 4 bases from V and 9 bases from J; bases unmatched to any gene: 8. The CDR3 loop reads CSVVFGRGGEQFF. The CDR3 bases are TGCAGCGTTGTTTTCGGACGGGGGGGTGAGCAGTTCTTC.

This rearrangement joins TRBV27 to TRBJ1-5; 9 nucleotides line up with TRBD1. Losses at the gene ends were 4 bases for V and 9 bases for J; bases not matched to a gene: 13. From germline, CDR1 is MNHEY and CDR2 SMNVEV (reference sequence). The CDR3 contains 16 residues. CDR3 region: CASSSGQGRIIWPQHF. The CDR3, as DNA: TGTGCCAGCAGTTCCGGACAGGGGCGAATTATTTGGCCCCAGCATTTT.

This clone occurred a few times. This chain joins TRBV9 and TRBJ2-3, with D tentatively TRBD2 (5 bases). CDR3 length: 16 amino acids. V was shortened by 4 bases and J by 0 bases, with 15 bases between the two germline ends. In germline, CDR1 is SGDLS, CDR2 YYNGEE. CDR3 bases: TGTGCCAGCAGCTGGTCGCCAGGCGGGAGCACAGATACGCAGTATTTT. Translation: CASSWSPGGSTDTQYF.

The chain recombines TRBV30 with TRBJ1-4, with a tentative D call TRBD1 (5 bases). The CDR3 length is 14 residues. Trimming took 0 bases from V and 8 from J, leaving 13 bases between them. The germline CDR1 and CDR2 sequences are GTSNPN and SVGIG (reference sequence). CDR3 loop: CAWSVGGLDEKLFF. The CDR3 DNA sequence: TGTGCCTGGAGTGTCGGGGGGTTAGACGAAAAACTGTTTTTT.

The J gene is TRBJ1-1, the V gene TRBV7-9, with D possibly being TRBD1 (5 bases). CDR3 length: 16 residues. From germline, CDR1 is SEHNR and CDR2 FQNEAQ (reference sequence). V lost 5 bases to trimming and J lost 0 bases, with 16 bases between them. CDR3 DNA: TGTGCCAGCAGCCCCAAAGGGCAGGGTCTGAACACTGAAGCTTTCTTT. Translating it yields CASSPKGQGLNTEAFF.

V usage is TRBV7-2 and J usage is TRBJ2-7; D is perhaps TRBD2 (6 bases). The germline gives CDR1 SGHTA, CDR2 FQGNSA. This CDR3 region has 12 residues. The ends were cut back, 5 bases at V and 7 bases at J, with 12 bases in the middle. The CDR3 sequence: CASSRAGGEQYF. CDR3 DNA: TGTGCCAGCAGCCGTGCTGGGGGGGAGCAGTACTTC.

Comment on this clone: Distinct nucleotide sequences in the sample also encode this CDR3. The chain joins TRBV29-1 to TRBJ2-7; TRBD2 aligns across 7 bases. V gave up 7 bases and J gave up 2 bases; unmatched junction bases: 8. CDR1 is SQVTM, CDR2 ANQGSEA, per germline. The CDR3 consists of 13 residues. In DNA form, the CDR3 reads TGCAGCGCCGGGACTAATCGAGCCTACGAGCAGTACTTC. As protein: CSAGTNRAYEQYF.

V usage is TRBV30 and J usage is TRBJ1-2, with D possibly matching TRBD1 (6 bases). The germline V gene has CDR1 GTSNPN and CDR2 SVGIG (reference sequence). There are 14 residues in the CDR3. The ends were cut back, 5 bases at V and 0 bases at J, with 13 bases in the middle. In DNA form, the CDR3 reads TGTGCCTGGGCACAGGGATTAGCTAACTATGGCTACACCTTC. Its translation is CAWAQGLANYGYTF.

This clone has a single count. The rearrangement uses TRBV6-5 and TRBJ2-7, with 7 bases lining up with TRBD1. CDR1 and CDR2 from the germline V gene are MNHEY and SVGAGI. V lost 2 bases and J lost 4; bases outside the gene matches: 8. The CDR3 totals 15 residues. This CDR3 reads CASSYKHDRVYEQYF. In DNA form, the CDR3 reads TGTGCCAGCAGTTACAAGCACGACAGGGTATACGAGCAGTACTTC.

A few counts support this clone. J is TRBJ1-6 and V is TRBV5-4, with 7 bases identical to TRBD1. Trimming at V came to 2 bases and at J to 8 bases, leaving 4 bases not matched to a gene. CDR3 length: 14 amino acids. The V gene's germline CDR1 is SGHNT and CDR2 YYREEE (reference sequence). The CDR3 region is CASSLGQAYSPLHF. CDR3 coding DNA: TGTGCCAGCAGCTTAGGACAGGCATATTCACCCCTCCACTTT.

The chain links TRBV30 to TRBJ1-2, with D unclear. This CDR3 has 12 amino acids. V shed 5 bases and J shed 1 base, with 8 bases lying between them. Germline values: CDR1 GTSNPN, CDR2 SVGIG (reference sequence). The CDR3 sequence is CAWVEINYGYTF. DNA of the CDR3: TGTGCCTGGGTAGAGATTAACTATGGCTACACCTTC.

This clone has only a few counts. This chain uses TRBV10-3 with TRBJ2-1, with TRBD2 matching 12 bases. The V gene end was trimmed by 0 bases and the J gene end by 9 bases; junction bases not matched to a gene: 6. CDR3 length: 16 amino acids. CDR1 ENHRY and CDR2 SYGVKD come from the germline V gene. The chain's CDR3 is CAISESLAGGPAEQFF. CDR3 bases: TGTGCCATCAGTGAGTCCCTAGCGGGAGGGCCCGCTGAGCAGTTCTTC.

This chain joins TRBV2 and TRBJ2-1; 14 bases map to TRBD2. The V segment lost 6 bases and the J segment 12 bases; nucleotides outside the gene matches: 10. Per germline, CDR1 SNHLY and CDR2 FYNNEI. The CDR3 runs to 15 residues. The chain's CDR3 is CASRIGTSGRLVQFF. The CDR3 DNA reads TGTGCCAGCAGGATCGGGACTAGCGGGAGATTGGTGCAGTTCTTC.

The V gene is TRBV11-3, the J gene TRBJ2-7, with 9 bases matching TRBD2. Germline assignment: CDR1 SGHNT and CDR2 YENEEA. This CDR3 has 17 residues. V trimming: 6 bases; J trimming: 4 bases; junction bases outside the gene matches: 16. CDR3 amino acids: CASSSRGLAGFIYEQYF. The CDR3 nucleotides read TGTGCCAGCAGTTCAAGAGGGCTAGCGGGATTTATTTACGAGCAGTACTTC.

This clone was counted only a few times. CDR3 DNA sequence: TGTGCCAGCAGCGTTTCAACAGGGGCCAGAAGGAGGGTGGACTACCGGGAAGATACGCAGTATTTT. Translating it yields CASSVSTGARRRVDYREDTQYF. V and J are TRBV9 and TRBJ2-3; the D gene is possibly TRBD1 (7 bases). Germline CDR1 reads SGDLS; CDR2 reads YYNGEE. V was shortened by 2 bases and J by 5 bases, with 36 bases between the two germline ends. The CDR3 has 22 amino acids. The full variable domain, with the rest looked up from reference TRBV9 and TRBJ2-3, is DSGVTQTPKHLITATGQRVTLRCSPRSGDLSVYWYQQSLDQGLQFLIQYYNGEERAKGNILERFSAQQFPDLHSELNLSSLELGDSALYFCASSVSTGARRRVDYREDTQYFGPGTRLTVL.

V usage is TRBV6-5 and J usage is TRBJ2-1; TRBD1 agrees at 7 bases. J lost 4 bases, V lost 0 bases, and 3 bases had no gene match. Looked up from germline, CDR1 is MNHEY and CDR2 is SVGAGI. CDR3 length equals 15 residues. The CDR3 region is CASSYSGTEYNEQFF. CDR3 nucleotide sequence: TGTGCCAGCAGTTACTCCGGGACAGAATACAATGAGCAGTTCTTC.